Detailed here is one T cell receptor (beta chain). As yet, its antigen is unknown. This entry belongs to a study of OX40 agonist ivuxolimab in advanced cancers. At the level of the study: Every 2 weeks, ivuxolimab was infused into the patients intravenously at between 0.01 and 10 mg/kg. Averaging 60 years in age, with a range of roughly 20 to 79, the cohort was around 83% male.

Germline V CDR1 and CDR2: MGHRA, YSYEKL. Between the trimmed V and J ends, which lost 5 bases and 5 bases, there was a span of 9 bases. The CDR3 runs to 12 residues. Clones were read by immunoSEQ multiplex PCR, and TCRdb kept only the in-frame ones, dropping some. Among 49,000 or so clones listed, roughly 90% were seen once. Overall study findings and caveats: CD8+ T cells were the subset that, on average, had more expanded clones than CD4+. Antigen targets of the expanded peripheral T cells went undetermined.

The sample consisted of CD4+ or CD8+ T cells sorted from blood, taken in a trial of the OX40 agonist ivuxolimab. The chain links TRBV4-1 to TRBJ1-2; D gene uncertain. The origin of this receptor is an adult with an advanced solid tumor such as melanoma, head and neck, liver or kidney cancer. CDR3 region: CASSSIGYGYTF. The DNA of the CDR3 is TGCGCCAGCAGCTCCATAGGTTATGGCTACACCTTC.